One sample yielded the 2 T cell receptor beta chains listed below, sequenced in a study of technical replicates of blood from a handful of donors. Measured with immunoSEQ multiplex PCR; TCRdb has only the in-frame clones, and not every one. The table lists about 97,000 clones, 95% to 96% of them singletons. Material for sequencing was T cells isolated from PBMCs. These receptor sequences come from a human donor in good health.

The chain carries TRBV6-6 and TRBJ1-5, with 11 bases that match TRBD1. V shed 2 bases, J shed 6 bases, and the junction held 6 bases outside the gene matches. The length of the CDR3 is 16 residues. Germline-derived CDR1 and CDR2 are MNHNY and SVGAGI (reference sequence). The CDR3 nucleotides are TGTGCCAGCAGTTACCCCGGACAGGGGGCTATTCAGCCCCAGCATTTT. As protein: CASSYPGQGAIQPQHF.

This rearrangement joins TRBV7-8 to TRBJ2-5, with a tentative D call TRBD1 (5 bases). Germline CDR1 SGHVS, CDR2 FQNEAQ. The CDR3 consists of 14 residues. Deletions cut 2 bases from V and 5 bases from J, with 12 bases between. The CDR3 coding sequence is TGTGCCAGCAGCTTATCCGCAGGGTACGAGACCCAGTACTTC. Protein sequence: CASSLSAGYETQYF.